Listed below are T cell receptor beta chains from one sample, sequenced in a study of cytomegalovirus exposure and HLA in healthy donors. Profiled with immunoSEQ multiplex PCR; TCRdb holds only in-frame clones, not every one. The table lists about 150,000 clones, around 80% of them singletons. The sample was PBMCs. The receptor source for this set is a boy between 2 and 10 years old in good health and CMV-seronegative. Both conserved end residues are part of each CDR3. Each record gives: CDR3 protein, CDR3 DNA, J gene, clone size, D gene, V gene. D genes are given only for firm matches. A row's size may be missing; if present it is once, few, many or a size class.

CDR3: CASSYRDRAGADTQYF
DNA: TGTGCCAGCAGCTACCGGGACAGGGCCGGGGCAGATACGCAGTATTTT
J: TRBJ2-3
size: few
D: TRBD1
V: TRBV7-8

CDR3: CASSLVPVSRVRETQYF
DNA: TGTGCCAGCAGCTTAGTACCAGTTTCGAGGGTACGAGAGACCCAGTACTTC
J: TRBJ2-5
size: -
D: -
V: TRBV7-8

CDR3: CASSESRGALGRTYF
DNA: TGCGCCAGCAGTGAGTCACGGGGGGCTCTCGGGAGGACATACTTC
J: TRBJ2-7
size: -
D: -
V: TRBV10-2

CDR3: CASRSTGTGYTF
DNA: TGTGCCAGCAGATCGACAGGGACTGGCTACACCTTC
J: TRBJ1-2
size: -
D: TRBD1
V: TRBV6-5

CDR3: CASSSLLEGDWETQYF
DNA: TGTGCCAGCAGTTCACTATTGGAGGGAGATTGGGAGACCCAGTACTTC
J: TRBJ2-5
size: -
D: -
V: TRBV28

CDR3: CASSRGMGQGFDEQFF
DNA: TGCGCCAGCAGCCGGGGGATGGGACAGGGTTTCGATGAGCAGTTCTTC
J: TRBJ2-1
size: -
D: TRBD1
V: TRBV4-3

CDR3: CASSPRGPLAAGNQETQYF
DNA: TGCGCCAGCAGCCCCCGGGGCCCACTGGCTGCGGGGAACCAAGAGACCCAGTACTTC
J: TRBJ2-5
size: -
D: -
V: TRBV5-1

CDR3: CAWSLALSNQPQHF
DNA: TGTGCCTGGAGTCTAGCACTTAGCAATCAGCCCCAGCATTTT
J: TRBJ1-5
size: once
D: -
V: TRBV30

CDR3: CASSLSTASSTDTQYF
DNA: TGTGCCAGCAGCTTATCCACAGCTTCTAGCACAGATACGCAGTATTTT
J: TRBJ2-3
size: -
D: -
V: TRBV11-3

CDR3: CASSGGVILYQPQHF
DNA: TGTGCCAGCAGCGGGGGGGTAATTTTGTATCAGCCCCAGCATTTT
J: TRBJ1-5
size: -
D: -
V: TRBV6-1

CDR3: CASSKRDRKETQYF
DNA: TGTGCCAGCAGCAAAAGGGACAGGAAAGAGACCCAGTACTTC
J: TRBJ2-5
size: -
D: TRBD1
V: TRBV13

CDR3: CSVEEADHPAGETQYF
DNA: TGCAGCGTTGAAGAAGCGGATCACCCCGCGGGGGAGACCCAGTACTTC
J: TRBJ2-5
size: few
D: -
V: TRBV29-1

CDR3: CASKRTSGISYEQYF
DNA: TGTGCCAGCAAAAGGACTAGCGGGATTTCTTACGAGCAGTACTTC
J: TRBJ2-7
size: once
D: TRBD2
V: TRBV6-1

CDR3: CASSPPGHPLRSNTEAFF
DNA: TGTGCCAGCTCACCCCCTGGACATCCGCTCCGGTCGAACACTGAAGCTTTCTTT
J: TRBJ1-1
size: once
D: -
V: TRBV18

CDR3: CASSSRGQGFGYTF
DNA: TGTGCCAGCAGCTCCCGGGGACAGGGGTTCGGCTACACCTTC
J: TRBJ1-2
size: once
D: TRBD1
V: TRBV7-2

CDR3: CASSSGQPYEQYF
DNA: TGTGCCAGCAGCTCGGGACAGCCCTACGAGCAGTACTTC
J: TRBJ2-7
size: -
D: TRBD1
V: TRBV13

CDR3: CASGPGRADTQYF
DNA: TGTGCTAGTGGTCCGGGGAGGGCAGATACGCAGTATTTT
J: TRBJ2-3
size: -
D: TRBD2
V: TRBV12-5

CDR3: CSAQGRTEAFF
DNA: TGCAGTGCTCAGGGCAGAACTGAAGCTTTCTTT
J: TRBJ1-1
size: -
D: -
V: TRBV20-1

CDR3: CASSLAPGLAVFYSYNEQFF
DNA: TGTGCCAGCAGTTTAGCCCCGGGACTAGCGGTTTTTTACTCCTACAATGAGCAGTTCTTC
J: TRBJ2-1
size: -
D: TRBD2
V: TRBV28

CDR3: CASSLSPSHEQYF
DNA: TGTGCCAGCAGTTTATCCCCTTCTCACGAGCAGTACTTC
J: TRBJ2-7
size: -
D: -
V: TRBV28

CDR3: CASSLDVATGAGYTF
DNA: TGTGCCAGCAGCTTAGACGTCGCGACAGGGGCGGGCTACACCTTC
J: TRBJ1-2
size: -
D: TRBD1
V: TRBV11-2

CDR3: CASSLTGGNGYTF
DNA: TGTGCCAGTAGTCTGACAGGGGGGAATGGCTACACCTTC
J: TRBJ1-2
size: -
D: TRBD1
V: TRBV19

CDR3: CASSQQGGGNTIYF
DNA: TGCGCCAGCAGCCAGCAGGGCGGTGGAAACACCATATATTTT
J: TRBJ1-3
size: -
D: -
V: TRBV4-1

CDR3: CASSEGGMGEQYF
DNA: TGTGCCAGCAGTGAGGGCGGGATGGGGGAGCAGTACTTC
J: TRBJ2-7
size: once
D: -
V: TRBV2

CDR3: CASRGQGVEGYTF
DNA: TGTGCCAGCAGGGGACAAGGGGTGGAGGGCTACACCTTC
J: TRBJ1-2
size: -
D: -
V: TRBV6-5

CDR3: CASSVDRVNTGELFF
DNA: TGTGCCAGCAGTGTCGACAGGGTTAACACCGGGGAGCTGTTTTTT
J: TRBJ2-2
size: -
D: TRBD1
V: TRBV6-1

CDR3: CASSRASGQVLYGYTF
DNA: TGTGCCAGCAGCCGTGCCAGTGGACAGGTTTTATATGGCTACACCTTC
J: TRBJ1-2
size: -
D: TRBD1
V: TRBV7-2

CDR3: CASSLDLDSYEQYF
DNA: TGTGCCAGCAGCTTGGACTTAGACTCCTACGAGCAGTACTTC
J: TRBJ2-7
size: -
D: -
V: TRBV5-6

CDR3: CASSSAYTGELFF
DNA: TGTGCCTCTTCTAGCGCTTACACCGGGGAGCTGTTTTTT
J: TRBJ2-2
size: -
D: -
V: TRBV27

CDR3: CSSSLAGGLSFYGYTF
DNA: TGTTCCAGCAGCTTAGCGGGGGGGCTAAGCTTTTATGGCTACACCTTC
J: TRBJ1-2
size: -
D: -
V: TRBV7-9

CDR3: CASSSGFVYTF
DNA: TGTGCCAGCAGTTCAGGGTTTGTCTACACCTTC
J: TRBJ1-2
size: -
D: -
V: TRBV11-3

CDR3: CASSYSIWGADTQYF
DNA: TGTGCCAGCAGTTACTCGATTTGGGGAGCGGATACGCAGTATTTT
J: TRBJ2-3
size: -
D: -
V: TRBV6-5

CDR3: CASTTKYQAFF
DNA: TGTGCCAGCACGACAAAATACCAAGCTTTCTTT
J: TRBJ1-1
size: few
D: -
V: TRBV2

CDR3: CASSSKLAGGLLRSYEQYF
DNA: TGTGCCAGCAGCTCTAAACTAGCGGGGGGCCTCCTCCGCTCCTACGAGCAGTACTTC
J: TRBJ2-7
size: -
D: TRBD2
V: TRBV11-2

CDR3: CASSILQGRNTGELFF
DNA: TGTGCCAGTAGTATACTACAGGGGAGAAACACCGGGGAGCTGTTTTTT
J: TRBJ2-2
size: -
D: TRBD1
V: TRBV19

CDR3: CASSRQGPTGELFF
DNA: TGTGCCAGCAGTCGGCAGGGGCCCACCGGGGAGCTGTTTTTT
J: TRBJ2-2
size: -
D: -
V: TRBV6-5

CDR3: CASSYSRSNQPQHF
DNA: TGTGCCAGCAGTTACTCGCGCAGCAATCAGCCCCAGCATTTT
J: TRBJ1-5
size: -
D: -
V: TRBV6-5

CDR3: CASSQDVGRSGVSTDTQYF
DNA: TGCGCCAGCAGCCAAGATGTAGGGAGAAGCGGGGTAAGCACAGATACGCAGTATTTT
J: TRBJ2-3
size: -
D: TRBD2
V: TRBV4-1

CDR3: CASSDTTGIDYGYTF
DNA: TGTGCCAGCAGTGATACGACAGGGATTGACTATGGCTACACCTTC
J: TRBJ1-2
size: -
D: TRBD1
V: TRBV6-6

CDR3: CASSLSREQFF
DNA: TGTGCCAGCAGTTTATCCAGGGAGCAGTTCTTC
J: TRBJ2-1
size: -
D: -
V: TRBV28

CDR3: CASSPKDHRGSATNEKLFF
DNA: TGTGCCAGCAGCCCCAAGGACCACCGGGGATCAGCAACTAATGAAAAACTGTTTTTT
J: TRBJ1-4
size: -
D: -
V: TRBV5-8

CDR3: CASSFLANEQFF
DNA: TGTGCCAGCAGTTTTCTGGCTAATGAGCAGTTCTTC
J: TRBJ2-1
size: once
D: -
V: TRBV28

CDR3: CASSYLSATNEKLFF
DNA: TGTGCCAGCAGTTACTTGAGTGCAACTAATGAAAAACTGTTTTTT
J: TRBJ1-4
size: -
D: -
V: TRBV7-9

CDR3: CASSPGTATYEQYF
DNA: TGCGCCAGCAGCCCTGGGACAGCTACCTACGAGCAGTACTTC
J: TRBJ2-7
size: -
D: TRBD1
V: TRBV5-1

CDR3: CASSLVGTSGWGQETQYF
DNA: TGCGCCAGCAGCTTGGTTGGGACTAGCGGGTGGGGACAAGAGACCCAGTACTTC
J: TRBJ2-5
size: once
D: TRBD2
V: TRBV5-1

CDR3: CSSSLVGTAMNTEAFF
DNA: TGTTCCAGCAGCTTAGTCGGGACAGCCATGAACACTGAAGCTTTCTTT
J: TRBJ1-1
size: -
D: TRBD1
V: TRBV7-9

CDR3: CASRAEDRSSYEQYF
DNA: TGTGCCAGCAGGGCGGAGGACAGAAGCTCCTACGAGCAGTACTTC
J: TRBJ2-7
size: -
D: -
V: TRBV6-5

CDR3: CASSYLRGDYEQYF
DNA: TGTGCCAGCAGTTACCTTCGGGGGGATTACGAGCAGTACTTC
J: TRBJ2-7
size: -
D: TRBD2
V: TRBV6-5

CDR3: CASSPRSGRTNEKLFF
DNA: TGTGCCAGCAGCCCGAGGAGTGGCAGGACAAATGAAAAACTGTTTTTT
J: TRBJ1-4
size: few
D: -
V: TRBV9

CDR3: CASSLWRERVEQFF
DNA: TGTGCCAGCAGTTTATGGCGGGAGAGGGTTGAGCAGTTCTTC
J: TRBJ2-1
size: -
D: TRBD2
V: TRBV27

CDR3: CASSSRDRVSHTQYF
DNA: TGTGCCAGCAGTTCCCGGGACAGGGTTAGCCATACGCAGTATTTT
J: TRBJ2-3
size: -
D: TRBD1
V: TRBV27